The 20 T cell receptor beta chains below all came from one sample that was sequenced in a study of blood T cell repertoires in COVID-19. Profiled with immunoSEQ multiplex PCR; TCRdb holds only in-frame clones, not every one. Altogether approximately 180,000 clones are present, more than 80% being singletons, with the ten largest covering around 12%. Specimen: peripheral blood. These receptors were taken from an elderly woman with COVID-19, enrolled during active disease.

This chain uses TRBV5-5 with TRBJ2-3; D remains unclear. Trimming removed 0 bases at V and 0 bases at J, with 8 bases between. The CDR3 contains 15 residues. Germline values: CDR1 SGHKS, CDR2 YYEKEE (reference sequence). CDR3 sequence (DNA): TGTGCCAGCAGCTTGGACAGCACTAGCACAGATACGCAGTATTTT. Translation: CASSLDSTSTDTQYF.

The chain is built from TRBV2 and TRBJ1-2; D gene unclear. There are 12 residues in the CDR3. With 2 bases removed from V and 6 bases from J, the gap between germline ends came to 7 bases. Germline V gene lookup returns CDR1 SNHLY and CDR2 FYNNEI. This CDR3 reads CASSENRDGYTF. In DNA, the CDR3 is TGTGCCAGCAGTGAAAACCGGGATGGCTACACCTTC.

The chain combines TRBV5-1 with TRBJ1-3, with a possible D match to TRBD1 (6 bases). The CDR3 has 16 amino acids. From germline, CDR1 is SGHRS and CDR2 YFSETQ. Trimming removed 4 bases from V and 0 bases from J, with 14 bases in between. CDR3 protein: CASSSGQTSSGNTIYF. The CDR3 nucleotides read TGCGCCAGCAGCAGTGGACAGACGAGCTCTGGAAACACCATATATTTT.

The chain employs TRBV5-1 and TRBJ2-2; 7 bases map to TRBD1. Germline loops: CDR1 SGHRS, CDR2 YFSETQ. Trimming took 4 bases from V and 0 from J; bases not matched to a gene: 12. This CDR3 has 18 amino acids. The CDR3 protein is CASSVPRPGQPNTGELFF. The CDR3 coding sequence is TGCGCCAGCAGCGTTCCCCGTCCGGGACAGCCGAACACCGGGGAGCTGTTTTTT.

The chain has TRBV10-2 and TRBJ2-7, with 10 bases matching TRBD1. This CDR3 comprises 13 residues. In germline, CDR1 is WSHSY, CDR2 SAAADI. J lost 3 bases, V lost 6 bases, and 2 bases had no gene match. CDR3: CASRRDRGYEQYF. CDR3 DNA sequence: TGCGCCAGCAGGAGGGACAGGGGCTACGAGCAGTACTTC.

The chain is built from TRBV4-1 and TRBJ1-4; no firm D call. From germline, CDR1 is MGHRA and CDR2 YSYEKL. V lost 5 bases and J 7 bases, leaving 8 bases between the germline ends. The CDR3 has 12 residues. The chain's CDR3 is CASSVTGEKLFF. In DNA, the CDR3 is TGCGCCAGCAGCGTAACGGGTGAAAAACTGTTTTTT.

This clone was observed at least ten times. The chain is built from TRBV10-3 and TRBJ2-7; D is perhaps TRBD2 (6 bases). Germline CDR1 is ENHRY and CDR2 is SYGVKD. The CDR3 covers 12 residues. Trimming cost V 2 bases and J 6 bases, with 8 bases left between them. Here the CDR3 DNA reads TGTGCCATCAGTGAGCAGGAGGGCGAGCAGTACTTC. It encodes CAISEQEGEQYF.

The chain combines TRBV7-8 with TRBJ2-7; TRBD2 aligns across 7 bases. Germline loops: CDR1 SGHVS, CDR2 FQNEAQ. The CDR3 runs 15 residues. The trim removed 3 bases at V and 0 bases at J, leaving 5 bases unmatched. The CDR3 sequence is CASSFRGEDSYEQYF. CDR3 nucleotides: TGTGCCAGCAGCTTCCGGGGGGAGGACTCCTACGAGCAGTACTTC.

V is TRBV30 and J is TRBJ1-3; TRBD1 is a possible D gene (6 bases). CDR3 length: 15 residues. CDR1 and CDR2 (germline): GTSNPN, SVGIG (reference sequence). Trimming removed 4 bases from V and 2 bases from J, with 15 bases in between. CDR3 in amino acids: CAWTPGEKPGNTIYF. The CDR3 DNA is TGTGCCTGGACCCCAGGGGAGAAACCTGGAAACACCATATATTTT.

This clone showed up just a few times. This chain joins TRBV6-2 or TRBV6-3 and TRBJ2-1; TRBD2 might be the D (6 bases). CDR1 is MNHEY and CDR2 is SVGEGT in the germline V gene. Trimming left V 2 bases short and J 0 bases short, with 11 bases between. The CDR3 is made up of 16 amino acids. The CDR3 loop reads CASSYGGASSYNEQFF. For the CDR3, the DNA is TGTGCCAGCAGTTACGGAGGGGCCAGCTCCTACAATGAGCAGTTCTTC.

On this clone itself: Additional DNA sequences in this sample encode the identical CDR3. This chain connects TRBV2 to TRBJ1-1, with D perhaps matching TRBD1 (5 bases). Germline lookup yields CDR1 SNHLY and CDR2 FYNNEI. The CDR3 length is 13 residues. Trimming removed 6 bases at V and 1 base at J, with 9 bases between. The CDR3 region is CASSVGQNTEAFF. DNA for the CDR3: TGTGCCAGCAGCGTAGGACAGAACACTGAAGCTTTCTTT.

J is TRBJ2-1 and V is TRBV5-4; D unclear. CDR1 and CDR2 (germline): SGHNT, YYREEE (reference sequence). The V gene lost 0 bases and the J gene lost 7 bases, with 5 bases spanning the gap. The CDR3 has 12 residues. The CDR3: CASSLAGNEQFF. The CDR3, as DNA: TGTGCCAGCAGCTTGGCCGGGAATGAGCAGTTCTTC.

This chain joins TRBV21-1 and TRBJ1-1. TRBV21-1 is tagged as a pseudogene. The CDR3 extends over 14 amino acids. This CDR3 is CASSKGGSNTEAFF. CDR3 DNA sequence: TGTGCCAGCAGCAAGGGGGGTTCAAACACTGAAGCTTTCTTT.

The CDR3 DNA is TGTGCCTGGATAGGGGGGGCTGGCACTGAAGCTTTCTTT. Protein product: CAWIGGAGTEAFF. This chain connects TRBV30 to TRBJ1-1, with a possible D match to TRBD1 (6 bases). V was clipped by 4 bases and J by 4 bases, with 13 bases between them. Germline values: CDR1 GTSNPN, CDR2 SVGIG (reference sequence). This CDR3 has 13 amino acids. The full variable domain, with the rest looked up from reference TRBV30 and TRBJ1-1, is SQTIHQWPATLVQPVGSPLSLECTVEGTSNPNLYWYRQAAGRGLQLLFYSVGIGQISSEVPQNLSASRPQDRQFILSSKKLLLSDSGFYLCAWIGGAGTEAFFGQGTRLTVV.

This clone came up many times. The chain combines TRBV27 with TRBJ1-6, with D possibly TRBD1 on 5 matching bases. The CDR3 spans 15 residues. Germline V gene data show CDR1 as MNHEY and CDR2 as SMNVEV (reference sequence). V lost 5 bases and J lost 10, with 18 bases in between. The CDR3 DNA is TGTGCCAGCAGTGCCGACTGGGAAGGGGTCTCACCCCTCCACTTT. It codes for CASSADWEGVSPLHF.

This chain's CDR3 is CASSHAGTGGEKLFF. Here the CDR3 DNA reads TGTGCCAGCAGCCATGCCGGGACAGGGGGTGAAAAACTGTTTTTT. This rearrangement joins TRBV4-2 to TRBJ1-4; 11 bases align to TRBD1. V was clipped by 3 bases and J by 7 bases; unmatched bases: 4. The CDR3 totals 15 residues. Germline V gene data show CDR1 as LGHNA and CDR2 as YNFKEQ.

This chain connects TRBV19 to TRBJ1-2; D may be TRBD1 (5 bases). The germline V gene has CDR1 LNHDA and CDR2 SQIVND (reference sequence). V lost 8 bases to trimming and J lost 5 bases, with 6 bases between them. This CDR3 is built from 10 residues. This chain's CDR3 is CASRGYGYTF. The DNA of the CDR3 is TGTGCCAGTCGGGGGTATGGCTACACCTTC.

The chain joins TRBV19 to TRBJ1-1; tentative D call: TRBD1 (6 bases). Germline lookup yields CDR1 LNHDA and CDR2 SQIVND (reference sequence). The ends were cut back, 6 bases at V and 1 base at J, with 15 bases in the middle. This CDR3 is 15 amino acids long. The DNA of the CDR3 is TGTGCCAGTAGATACCAAGGACAGCCGAACACTGAAGCTTTCTTT. Its protein is CASRYQGQPNTEAFF.

The V gene is TRBV6-5, the J gene TRBJ2-2, with TRBD1 matching over 7 bases. The CDR3 spans 13 residues. CDR1 MNHEY and CDR2 SVGAGI come from the germline V gene. V gave up 5 bases and J gave up 6 bases; unmatched junction bases: 3. CDR3 nucleotides: TGTGCCAGCAGTCGTGACAGGGCCGGGGAGCTGTTTTTT. As protein: CASSRDRAGELFF.

This chain connects TRBV9 to TRBJ2-1; TRBD2 matches 7 bases. CDR3 length: 13 residues. CDR1 is SGDLS and CDR2 is YYNGEE in the germline V gene. Unmatched junction bases numbered 5, after V lost 2 bases and J lost 9 bases. As DNA, the CDR3 is TGTGCCAGCAGCGTCCGCGGGGGTGGTGAGCAGTTCTTC. Translating it yields CASSVRGGGEQFF.